These 10 T cell receptor beta chains originate from one sample sequenced in a study of cytomegalovirus exposure and HLA in healthy donors. With 60 Vbeta and 13 Jbeta primers, the PCR was carried out. The data were produced by immunoSEQ multiplex PCR, yet TCRdb's version contains in-frame clones alone and is incomplete. In the table there are around 220,000 clones, 60% to 85% of which are singletons. The sample taken for sequencing was PBMCs. The receptors come from a man in his forties or fifties in good health and CMV-seronegative.

V gene TRBV21-1 combines with J gene TRBJ2-7; the table assigns TRBD2, which was not confirmed against the DNA. TRBV21-1 is reported as a pseudogene. CDR3 length: 14 amino acids. CDR3 in DNA: TGTGCCAAAAGAAGGGGGAGGGGGACCTACGAGCAGTACTTC. Its protein is CAKRRGRGTYEQYF.

V gene TRBV11-2 combines with J gene TRBJ2-3; the match to TRBD1 covers 9 bases. The J segment lost 1 base and the V segment lost 4 bases, leaving 6 bases of the junction unmatched. Germline V CDR1 and CDR2: SGHAT, FQNNGV. The CDR3 is 16 residues long. The CDR3 nucleotides are TGTGCCAGCAGCTCAAGGACAGGGGTGGGCACAGATACGCAGTATTTT. Translated, it gives CASSSRTGVGTDTQYF.

The CDR3: CASSLAFRGSKSGANVLTF. The CDR3 nucleotides are TGTGCCAGCAGCTTAGCCTTCAGGGGGAGTAAGTCTGGGGCCAACGTCCTGACTTTC. This chain connects TRBV7-8 to TRBJ2-6; 7 nucleotides line up with TRBD1. Trimming cost V 0 bases and J 1 base; bases outside gene matches: 9. The germline CDR1 and CDR2 sequences are SGHVS and FQNEAQ. The CDR3 is 19 amino acids.

This chain joins TRBV7-9 and TRBJ2-2; 8 bases are shared with TRBD2. Trimming cost V 5 bases and J 5 bases; bases outside gene matches: 7. The CDR3 consists of 15 residues. Per the germline V gene, CDR1 is SEHNR and CDR2 is FQNEAQ (reference sequence). The chain's CDR3 is CASSNGGGRTGELFF. CDR3 DNA: TGTGCCAGCAGCAACGGGGGGGGCCGGACCGGGGAGCTGTTTTTT.

V and J are TRBV5-6 and TRBJ1-2; 10 positions match TRBD1. Looked up from germline, CDR1 is SGHDT and CDR2 is YYEEEE. CDR3 size: 15 residues. The V segment lost 3 bases and the J segment 3 bases; nucleotides outside the gene matches: 5. The CDR3 region has the DNA TGTGCCAGCAGCTGGGGACAGGGGAATTACTATGGCTACACCTTC. As protein: CASSWGQGNYYGYTF.

The V and J genes are TRBV11-2 and TRBJ2-1; tentative D call: TRBD1 (5 bases). The CDR3 consists of 19 residues. CDR1 and CDR2 from the germline V gene are SGHAT and FQNNGV. V shed 0 bases and J shed 2 bases, with 20 bases lying between them. CDR3 nucleotide sequence: TGTGCCAGCAGCTTAGATCTGGCCCCGGCAGGGAAACCCTACAATGAGCAGTTCTTC. Encoded protein: CASSLDLAPAGKPYNEQFF.

This clone came up once. The chain combines TRBV14 with TRBJ2-1; 13 bases line up with TRBD2. Per the germline V gene, CDR1 is SGHDN and CDR2 is FVKESK. This CDR3 has 14 residues. Germline trimming cut 6 bases from V and 7 bases from J; bases unmatched to any gene: 3. CDR3 sequence reads: CASSRTSGGNEQFF. The CDR3 region has the DNA TGTGCCAGCAGTAGGACTAGCGGGGGTAATGAGCAGTTCTTC.

This CDR3 reads CASSQQGDSNQPQHF. Here the CDR3 DNA reads TGTGCCAGCAGCCAACAGGGCGATAGCAATCAGCCCCAGCATTTT. This rearrangement joins TRBV7-9 to TRBJ1-5, with D possibly matching TRBD1 (6 bases). Germline assignment: CDR1 SEHNR and CDR2 FQNEAQ (reference sequence). There are 15 residues in the CDR3. The ends were cut back, 5 bases at V and 0 bases at J, with 11 bases in the middle.

There are a few counts of this clone. DNA of the CDR3: TGTGCCAGCTCAACGATTCCGGGACAGGGTGGCAATCAGCCCCAGCATTTT. This sequence encodes CASSTIPGQGGNQPQHF. This rearrangement joins TRBV18 to TRBJ1-5; TRBD1 agrees at 9 bases. The CDR3 spans 17 residues. Germline trimming cut 5 bases from V and 2 bases from J; bases unmatched to any gene: 10. Germline loops: CDR1 KGHSH, CDR2 LQKENI.

The rearrangement links TRBV4-3 to TRBJ2-6, with a weak D call TRBD1 (5 bases). This CDR3 has 15 amino acids. The germline V gene encodes CDR1 LGHNA and CDR2 YSLEER. Trimming stripped 2 bases from V and 0 bases from J, with 5 bases between. The CDR3 protein is CASSQQGSGANVLTF. For the CDR3, the DNA is TGCGCCAGCAGCCAACAGGGCTCTGGGGCCAACGTCCTGACTTTC.